This T cell receptor beta chain was profiled in a study of OX40 agonist ivuxolimab in advanced cancers. About the study: The study treated patients with ivuxolimab, an agonistic anti-OX40 (CD134) antibody. Those enrolled were approximately 78% male, with a mean age of 60 years and ages from about 20 to 85.

Clones were read by immunoSEQ multiplex PCR, and TCRdb kept only the in-frame ones, dropping some. The table records roughly 70,000 clones, just over 85% of them present only once. The V end lost 8 bases, the J end lost 7 bases, and 15 bases lay between the germline ends. Germline V gene lookup returns CDR1 MNHEY and CDR2 SVGAGI. The CDR3 totals 13 residues. This sequence joins TRBV6-5 and TRBJ1-5; D might be TRBD1 (5 bases). This TCR derives from an adult with an advanced solid tumor such as melanoma, head and neck, liver or kidney cancer. This specimen consisted of CD4+ or CD8+ T cells sorted from blood, obtained in a trial of the OX40 agonist ivuxolimab. The CDR3 DNA reads TGTGCCAGCTCTGTCGGGGGTGGGCAGCCCCAGCATTTT. Its translation is CASSVGGGQPQHF.